Presented here are 15 T cell receptor beta chains from one specimen sequenced in a study of PD-1 blockade in classical Hodgkin lymphoma. Libraries were prepared by immunoSEQ multiplex PCR; TCRdb keeps only in-frame clonotypes and omits some of them. The data show 20,000 to 30,000 clones, 75% to 95% seen once. Time point of the sample: newly diagnosed, previously untreated cHL patient sample. The study purified CD4+ T cells from thawed PBMCs using magnetic negative selection. The material sequenced was CD4+ T cells from blood. The receptors derive from a human donor with classical Hodgkin lymphoma.

This chain connects TRBV7-9 to TRBJ1-2; 7 nucleotides match TRBD1. The J segment lost 8 bases and the V segment lost 5 bases, leaving 8 bases of the junction unmatched. Germline lookup yields CDR1 SEHNR and CDR2 FQNEAQ (reference sequence). The CDR3 is made up of 13 amino acids. Here the CDR3 reads CASSRGGVEGYTF. The CDR3 coding sequence is TGTGCCAGCAGCCGAGGGGGCGTGGAAGGCTACACCTTC. The full variable domain, in which reference TRBV7-9 and TRBJ1-2 provide the parts outside the CDR3, is DTGVSQNPRHKITKRGQNVTFRCDPISEHNRLYWYRQTLGQGPEFLTYFQNEAQLEKSRLLSDRFSAERPKGSFSTLEIQRTEQGDSAMYLCASSRGGVEGYTFGSGTRLTVV.

CDR3 bases: TGCAGCGTTGAAACGTCAGGGCATACCTACGAGCAGTACTTC. Amino acid sequence: CSVETSGHTYEQYF. The V call is TRBV29-1, the J call TRBJ2-5; maybe TRBD1 (5 bases). The J call may be mistaken, given a closer DNA end match to TRBJ2-7. The germline CDR1 and CDR2 sequences are SQVTM and ANQGSEA. CDR3 length: 14 residues.

This chain uses TRBV6-1 with TRBJ1-1, with TRBD1 as a possible D gene (5 bases). V lost 2 bases, J lost 4 bases, and 23 bases lay in between. CDR3 length: 18 amino acids. Germline V gives CDR1 MNHNS, CDR2 SASEGT. The CDR3 region is CASSEIYIGAGLTTEAFF. CDR3 bases: TGTGCCAGCAGTGAAATCTATATAGGGGCAGGGCTGACCACTGAAGCTTTCTTT.

This chain joins TRBV30 and TRBJ1-1; unclear D gene. The CDR3 extends over 11 amino acids. Germline V CDR1 and CDR2: GTSNPN, SVGIG (reference sequence). The V end was cut by 0 bases, the J end by 10 bases, with 9 bases between. In DNA form, the CDR3 reads TGTGCCTGGAGTGTGGTTGGTGGAGCTTTCTTT. Translated: CAWSVVGGAFF.

This clone is a singleton in its sample. The chain is built from TRBV19 and TRBJ2-5; D uncertain. The CDR3 runs 16 residues. V was pared by 3 bases and J by 1 base, with 15 bases between. The V gene's germline CDR1 is LNHDA and CDR2 SQIVND (reference sequence). The CDR3 spells CASSIRFRLGQETQYF. CDR3 nucleotide sequence: TGTGCCAGTAGTATTCGGTTCCGGCTTGGCCAAGAGACCCAGTACTTC.

The chain uses TRBV5-1 and TRBJ2-1, with D unclear. The germline V and J ends were trimmed by 3 bases and 0 bases, with 13 bases remaining between them. This CDR3 region has 16 residues. Germline lookup yields CDR1 SGHRS and CDR2 YFSETQ. The CDR3 DNA sequence: TGCGCCAGCAGCTCCTCACCCCCGAGCTCCTACAATGAGCAGTTCTTC. Its translation is CASSSSPPSSYNEQFF.

The chain links TRBV27 to TRBJ1-4; D is perhaps TRBD1 (5 bases). This CDR3 region has 13 residues. Between the trimmed V and J ends, which lost 5 bases and 11 bases, there was a span of 15 bases. The germline V gene has CDR1 MNHEY and CDR2 SMNVEV (reference sequence). The CDR3 is CASSPTGPVKLFF. CDR3 DNA: TGTGCCAGCAGTCCAACGGGACCGGTCAAACTGTTTTTT. The variable domain in full, completed from reference TRBV27 and TRBJ1-4, reads EAQVTQNPRYLITVTGKKLTVTCSQNMNHEYMSWYRQDPGLGLRQIYYSMNVEVTDKGDVPEGYKVSRKEKRNFPLILESPSPNQTSLYFCASSPTGPVKLFFGSGTQLSVL.

This clone was seen a few times. The chain recombines TRBV5-1 with TRBJ2-5; 11 bases are shared with TRBD2. CDR3 length equals 15 residues. Trimming took 5 bases from V and 5 from J; bases not matched to a gene: 8. Looked up from germline, CDR1 is SGHRS and CDR2 is YFSETQ. CDR3 sequence (DNA): TGCGCCAGCAGAACTAGCGGGGGCTCGGAGGAGACCCAGTACTTC. It translates to CASRTSGGSEETQYF. The full variable domain, completed using reference TRBV5-1 and TRBJ2-5, is KAGVTQTPRYLIKTRGQQVTLSCSPISGHRSVSWYQQTPGQGLQFLFEYFSETQRNKGNFPGRFSGRQFSNSRSEMNVSTLELGDSALYLCASRTSGGSEETQYFGPGTRLLVL.

The chain carries TRBV7-3 and TRBJ2-3; D is unresolved. The germline V gene has CDR1 SGHTA and CDR2 FQGTGA. The CDR3 covers 13 residues. Deletions cut 5 bases from V and 4 bases from J, with 10 bases between. CDR3 sequence: CASSPLGADTQYF. In DNA form, the CDR3 reads TGTGCCAGCAGCCCCCTAGGAGCAGATACGCAGTATTTT.

This clone is a singleton in its sample. The rearrangement links TRBV29-1 to TRBJ1-1; a possible D gene is TRBD1 (6 bases). CDR3 size: 14 residues. Trimming shortened V by 4 bases and J by 0 bases, and 12 bases separated the two germline ends. CDR1 is SQVTM, CDR2 ANQGSEA, per germline. The CDR3 here is CSVVPGAVNTEAFF. In DNA form, the CDR3 reads TGCAGCGTTGTTCCAGGGGCGGTGAACACTGAAGCTTTCTTT.

The rearrangement uses TRBV6-6 and TRBJ1-6; 9 bases line up with TRBD1. After removal of 9 bases from V and 6 bases from J, the junction contained 6 bases not matched to a gene. This CDR3 is built from 14 residues. The germline V gene encodes CDR1 MNHNY and CDR2 SVGAGI (reference sequence). CDR3 sequence reads: CASGRQGVNSPLHF. The CDR3 nucleotides are TGTGCCAGTGGGAGACAGGGGGTTAATTCACCCCTCCACTTT.

The V and J genes are TRBV27 and TRBJ2-7, with D perhaps TRBD2 (5 bases). CDR1 and CDR2 from the germline V gene are MNHEY and SMNVEV (reference sequence). The CDR3 extends over 17 amino acids. V lost 3 bases and J lost 0, with 18 bases in between. CDR3 bases: TGTGCCAGCAGTTTGGGTTATGGTCGGGGAATCTCCTACGAGCAGTACTTC. This gives the protein CASSLGYGRGISYEQYF.

The CDR3 reads CASSVGAGGTDTQYF. The CDR3 DNA follows: TGTGCCAGCAGCGTAGGAGCGGGAGGCACAGATACGCAGTATTTT. The rearrangement joins TRBV9 to TRBJ2-3, with TRBD2 identical over 8 bases. CDR3 length: 15 residues. The J segment lost 1 base and the V segment lost 0 bases, leaving 1 base of the junction unmatched. The germline V gene encodes CDR1 SGDLS and CDR2 YYNGEE.

The table lists this clone with a count of one. The chain is built from TRBV6-1 and TRBJ2-7; D not resolved. The V gene's germline CDR1 is MNHNS and CDR2 SASEGT. CDR3 length: 12 amino acids. V lost 0 bases and J 6 bases, leaving 6 bases between the germline ends. CDR3 nucleotides: TGTGCCAGCAGTGAAGCCCGGGCCGAGCAGTACTTC. Translating gives CASSEARAEQYF.

This chain links TRBV19 with TRBJ2-5; the D gene could be TRBD1 or TRBD2 (6 bases each). This CDR3 contains 19 residues. Deletions cut 5 bases from V and 0 bases from J, with 25 bases between. Germline V gene data show CDR1 as LNHDA and CDR2 as SQIVND (reference sequence). The CDR3 sequence is CASSGGRGLLNLYQETQYF. The CDR3 nucleotides read TGTGCCAGTAGTGGGGGGCGGGGTTTACTAAATCTGTACCAAGAGACCCAGTACTTC.